This entry lists 18 T cell receptor beta chains sequenced from one sample in a study of blood T cell repertoires in COVID-19. Assay: immunoSEQ multiplex PCR; the TCRdb copy retains only in-frame clones and omits some. Of roughly 120,000 clones listed, around 79% are singletons. The material sequenced was peripheral blood. The receptors were gathered from a man aged 65 to 85 with acute or convalescent COVID-19.

This chain uses TRBV7-2 with TRBJ2-3; weak D call: TRBD2 (5 bases). This CDR3 region has 14 residues. The V and J ends lost 5 bases and 1 base respectively, with 10 bases between them. Germline values: CDR1 SGHTA, CDR2 FQGNSA. CDR3 DNA: TGTGCCAGCAGCCCGGGATTCCGCACAGATACGCAGTATTTT. The encoded protein is CASSPGFRTDTQYF.

CDR3 residues: CASSYAGSYSETQYF. The DNA for the CDR3 is TGTGCCAGCAGTTACGCGGGGAGCTATTCGGAGACCCAGTACTTC. The gene calls are TRBV6-2 or TRBV6-3 and TRBJ2-5; D may be TRBD2 (6 bases). The CDR3 has 15 amino acids. The germline V and J ends were trimmed by 2 bases and 5 bases, with 15 bases remaining between them. Germline CDR1 and CDR2: MNHEY and SVGEGT.

CDR3 coding DNA: TGTGCCAGCAGCGTAGGACTAGCGGGGGGCGCCACAGATACGCAGTATTTT. As protein: CASSVGLAGGATDTQYF. The chain recombines TRBV9 with TRBJ2-3; 13 bases align to TRBD2. J gave up 2 bases and V 0 bases, and 3 bases lay outside the gene matches. The CDR3 sequence is 17 residues long. The germline V gene has CDR1 SGDLS and CDR2 YYNGEE.

This chain uses TRBV3-1 (or the pseudogene TRBV3-2) with TRBJ2-1; 11 bases fit TRBD1. CDR1 and CDR2 (germline): LGHDT, YNNKEL (reference sequence). The ends lost 4 bases at V and 5 bases at J; junction bases unmatched: 7. CDR3 length: 16 residues. The CDR3 sequence: CASSLFGTGGNNEQFF. The CDR3 DNA follows: TGTGCCAGCAGCCTCTTCGGGACAGGGGGGAACAATGAGCAGTTCTTC.

CDR3 amino acids: CASSPEQIYGYTF. CDR3 in DNA: TGTGCCAGCTCACCTGAACAGATCTATGGCTACACCTTC. The rearrangement uses TRBV18 and TRBJ1-2; D remains ambiguous. Germline CDR1 KGHSH, CDR2 LQKENI. The CDR3 spans 13 residues. Trimming removed 3 bases from V and 4 bases from J, with 9 bases in between.

In this sample, this clone turned up once. The chain couples TRBV3-1 (or the pseudogene TRBV3-2) to TRBJ2-7; maybe TRBD1 (5 bases). The V end was cut by 0 bases, the J end by 7 bases, with 10 bases between. Germline lookup yields CDR1 LGHDT and CDR2 YNNKEL (reference sequence). There are 13 residues in the CDR3. DNA of the CDR3: TGTGCCAGCAGCCAAGATCGGCAGGGAGAGCAGTACTTC. This encodes CASSQDRQGEQYF.

This clone was seen just once. The CDR3 reads CSVGAGTGTYEQYF. CDR3 in DNA: TGCAGCGTTGGAGCGGGGACGGGTACCTACGAGCAGTACTTC. The chain joins TRBV29-1 to TRBJ2-7; 7 positions agree with TRBD2. CDR1 and CDR2 (germline): SQVTM, ANQGSEA. The CDR3 is 14 amino acids. The V and J ends lost 4 bases and 2 bases, in that order; junction bases with no gene match: 8.

The genes are TRBV4-3 and TRBJ1-4; maybe TRBD1 (5 bases). Trimming removed 4 bases from V and 7 bases from J, with 19 bases in between. The CDR3 is 16 residues long. Per the germline V gene, CDR1 is LGHNA and CDR2 is YSLEER. As DNA, the CDR3 is TGCGCCAGCAGCCCTAATGCCGGGGGAATGGGTGAAAAACTGTTTTTT. Translation gives CASSPNAGGMGEKLFF.

J is TRBJ2-1 and V is TRBV7-9; no definite D call. V was pared by 5 bases and J by 8 bases, with 7 bases between. From germline, CDR1 is SEHNR and CDR2 FQNEAQ (reference sequence). This CDR3 comprises 11 residues. The CDR3 sequence: CASSPSYEQFF. For the CDR3, the DNA is TGTGCCAGCAGCCCTAGTTATGAGCAGTTCTTC.

The genes are TRBV7-2 and TRBJ1-1, with TRBD1 matching 9 bases. CDR3 length: 15 amino acids. Germline assignment: CDR1 SGHTA and CDR2 FQGNSA. Trimming at V came to 4 bases and at J to 1 base, leaving 4 bases not matched to a gene. The CDR3 spells CASSWTGVANTEAFF. In DNA form, the CDR3 reads TGTGCCAGCAGCTGGACAGGGGTAGCGAACACTGAAGCTTTCTTT.

This sequence joins TRBV19 and TRBJ2-7; TRBD1 agrees at 10 bases. CDR3 length: 16 amino acids. V lost 1 base and J lost 3; bases outside the gene matches: 6. The germline V gene has CDR1 LNHDA and CDR2 SQIVND (reference sequence). In nucleotides, the CDR3 is TGTGCCAGTAGTATAGGGGGGACAGGGGCCATCTACGAGCAGTACTTC. Its translation: CASSIGGTGAIYEQYF.

The chain links TRBV5-4 to TRBJ2-1; 9 bases map to TRBD2. V was pared by 2 bases and J by 3 bases, with 6 bases of the junction left unmatched. CDR1 SGHNT and CDR2 YYREEE come from the germline V gene (reference sequence). This CDR3 region has 16 residues. The CDR3 reads CASSLGAGGNYNEQFF. CDR3 DNA: TGTGCCAGCAGCTTAGGAGCGGGGGGAAACTACAATGAGCAGTTCTTC.

J is TRBJ2-7 and V is TRBV11-2, with 7 nucleotides matching TRBD2. The V segment lost 5 bases and the J segment 1 base; nucleotides outside the gene matches: 11. Germline assignment: CDR1 SGHAT and CDR2 FQNNGV. The CDR3 is 16 residues long. CDR3 region: CASSRNRLAESYEQYF. DNA for the CDR3: TGTGCCAGCAGCCGGAATCGGCTAGCGGAGTCCTACGAGCAGTACTTC.

The CDR3 protein is CASTGTSSNEQFF. As DNA, the CDR3 is TGTGCCAGCACCGGGACTTCTTCCAATGAGCAGTTCTTC. The chain has TRBV12-3 or TRBV12-4 and TRBJ2-7, with D perhaps matching TRBD2 (6 bases). The end of the DNA fits TRBJ2-1 better, so the J call may be wrong. This CDR3 spans 13 amino acids.

This clone appeared a single time. V gene TRBV10-1 combines with J gene TRBJ2-7; TRBD2 might be the D (5 bases). The CDR3 is 14 amino acids. V was clipped by 6 bases and J by 2 bases, with 14 bases between them. Germline V lookup: CDR1 WNHNN, CDR2 SYGVQD (reference sequence). CDR3 sequence: CASRTGWQPYEQYF. CDR3 DNA: TGCGCCAGCAGGACGGGGTGGCAACCCTACGAGCAGTACTTC.

This clone was seen only a few times. The chain uses TRBV6-5 and TRBJ1-4; D possibly corresponds to TRBD1 (5 bases). With 4 bases removed from V and 10 bases from J, the gap between germline ends came to 16 bases. In germline, CDR1 is MNHEY, CDR2 SVGAGI. This CDR3 region has 14 residues. CDR3 sequence: CASSWHSQGGKLFF. CDR3 nucleotides: TGTGCCAGCAGTTGGCATTCGCAGGGCGGAAAACTGTTTTTT.

This sequence joins TRBV3-1 (or the pseudogene TRBV3-2) and TRBJ2-7, with D possibly being TRBD2 (6 bases). The CDR3 loop spans 14 amino acids. The germline V gene has CDR1 LGHDT and CDR2 YNNKEL (reference sequence). V was cut by 1 base and J by 6 bases, with 13 bases left in between. This CDR3 reads CASSQGPGGFEQYF. CDR3 in DNA: TGTGCCAGCAGCCAAGGCCCAGGAGGGTTCGAGCAGTACTTC.

J is TRBJ2-1 and V is TRBV9; the match to TRBD2 covers 9 bases. Germline V gene lookup returns CDR1 SGDLS and CDR2 YYNGEE. V shed 3 bases and J 8 bases; nucleotides not matched to a gene: 12. The CDR3 length is 16 residues. This CDR3 is CASSAGGLAILDEQFF. DNA of the CDR3: TGTGCCAGCAGCGCTGGGGGACTAGCAATTTTGGATGAGCAGTTCTTC. Full variable domain (missing parts from reference TRBV9 and TRBJ2-1): DSGVTQTPKHLITATGQRVTLRCSPRSGDLSVYWYQQSLDQGLQFLIQYYNGEERAKGNILERFSAQQFPDLHSELNLSSLELGDSALYFCASSAGGLAILDEQFFGPGTRLTVL.